These 21 T cell receptor beta chains were all obtained from the same sample, sequenced in a study of OX40 agonist ivuxolimab in advanced cancers. Profiled with immunoSEQ multiplex PCR; TCRdb holds only in-frame clones, not every one. The sample consists of 65,000 to 85,000 clones, 86% of them appearing once. Sample: CD4+ or CD8+ T cells sorted from blood, taken in a trial of the OX40 agonist ivuxolimab. These receptors all stem from an adult with an advanced solid tumor such as melanoma, head and neck, liver or kidney cancer.

V usage is TRBV5-6 and J usage is TRBJ1-1; unclear D gene. V was trimmed by 3 bases and J by 5 bases, leaving 11 bases between them. Germline CDR1 is SGHDT and CDR2 is YYEEEE. The CDR3 loop spans 13 amino acids. The CDR3: CASSWGRETEAFF. The DNA of the CDR3 is TGTGCCAGCAGCTGGGGTAGGGAGACTGAAGCTTTCTTT.

The chain couples TRBV30 to TRBJ1-5, with no clear D. Germline V lookup: CDR1 GTSNPN, CDR2 SVGIG (reference sequence). Deletions cut 0 bases from V and 2 bases from J, with 5 bases between. The CDR3 consists of 13 residues. CDR3 DNA: TGTGCCTGGAGTGTAAGAGGCAATCAGCCCCAGCATTTT. Amino acids: CAWSVRGNQPQHF.

The CDR3 protein is CASTLGFLQETQYF. CDR3 bases: TGTGCCAGCACCCTGGGGTTCTTACAAGAGACCCAGTACTTC. The rearrangement links TRBV7-9 to TRBJ2-5, with D uncertain. V lost 7 bases and J lost 2, with 14 bases in between. CDR3 length: 14 residues. Per the germline V gene, CDR1 is SEHNR and CDR2 is FQNEAQ (reference sequence). The full variable domain, rest sourced from reference TRBV7-9 and TRBJ2-5, is DTGVSQNPRHKITKRGQNVTFRCDPISEHNRLYWYRQTLGQGPEFLTYFQNEAQLEKSRLLSDRFSAERPKGSFSTLEIQRTEQGDSAMYLCASTLGFLQETQYFGPGTRLLVL.

J is TRBJ2-2 and V is TRBV10-3, with D possibly being TRBD1 or TRBD2 (5 bases each). Trimming removed 0 bases at V and 3 bases at J, with 14 bases between. Germline V CDR1 and CDR2: ENHRY, SYGVKD. This CDR3 is built from 17 residues. The CDR3 sequence is CAISESRTGADTGELFF. CDR3 nucleotide sequence: TGTGCCATCAGTGAGTCAAGGACCGGGGCGGACACCGGGGAGCTGTTTTTT.

The chain has TRBV18 and TRBJ1-5; D is unclear. V lost 6 bases to trimming and J lost 0 bases, with 12 bases between them. The CDR3 is 15 amino acids. Looked up from germline, CDR1 is KGHSH and CDR2 is LQKENI. Here the CDR3 reads CASSPRGSSNQPQHF. The CDR3 region has the DNA TGTGCCAGCTCTCCGCGAGGAAGTAGCAATCAGCCCCAGCATTTT.

The V call is TRBV5-5, the J call TRBJ2-7, with D maybe TRBD1 (5 bases). The CDR3 is 13 residues long. The germline V gene has CDR1 SGHKS and CDR2 YYEKEE (reference sequence). V was clipped by 2 bases and J by 6 bases, with 12 bases between them. The CDR3, as DNA: TGTGCCAGCAGCTTAGGGGTCCGCTCCGAGCAGTACTTC. This codes for CASSLGVRSEQYF.

This chain links TRBV6-1 with TRBJ1-1; D perhaps matches TRBD1 (6 bases). CDR3 length equals 14 residues. V gave up 8 bases and J gave up 0 bases, with 13 bases separating them. The germline CDR1 and CDR2 sequences are MNHNS and SASEGT. CDR3 loop: CASLEGTLNTEAFF. DNA for the CDR3: TGTGCCAGCCTCGAGGGGACATTGAACACTGAAGCTTTCTTT.

This chain uses TRBV7-9 with TRBJ1-6, with 9 bases identical to TRBD1. Per the germline V gene, CDR1 is SEHNR and CDR2 is FQNEAQ (reference sequence). V trimming: 4 bases; J trimming: 9 bases; junction bases outside the gene matches: 4. This CDR3 is 14 amino acids long. The DNA of the CDR3 is TGTGCCAGCAGCTCCGGGACAGGGTTTTCACCCCTCCACTTT. It specifies CASSSGTGFSPLHF. Drawing the rest from reference TRBV7-9 and TRBJ1-6, the complete variable domain is DTGVSQNPRHKITKRGQNVTFRCDPISEHNRLYWYRQTLGQGPEFLTYFQNEAQLEKSRLLSDRFSAERPKGSFSTLEIQRTEQGDSAMYLCASSSGTGFSPLHFGNGTRLTVT.

The chain uses TRBV5-4 and TRBJ2-3, with D possibly TRBD2 on 7 matching bases. CDR3 length equals 16 residues. Germline CDR1 SGHNT, CDR2 YYREEE (reference sequence). V lost 3 bases and J 0 bases, leaving 14 bases between the germline ends. CDR3 DNA sequence: TGTGCCAGCAGCTCAGGAGGGGGGGCTAGCACAGATACGCAGTATTTT. Translating gives CASSSGGGASTDTQYF.

In the case of this clone: The germline gene is not matched at one end of the junction; a read error may be the cause. The rearrangement joins TRBV7-7 to TRBJ2-7; D unclear. The germline gives CDR1 SSHAT, CDR2 FNYEAQ (reference sequence). This CDR3 is 14 amino acids long. In DNA, the CDR3 is TGTGCTAGCAGCTTTTCCGCGGCAGCCAGCGAGCAGTACTTC. This gives the protein CASSFSAAASEQYF.

The rearrangement links TRBV29-1 to TRBJ1-1; TRBD1 is a possible D gene (5 bases). Trimming took 2 bases from V and 5 from J, leaving 12 bases between them. CDR3 length: 13 residues. The germline gives CDR1 SQVTM, CDR2 ANQGSEA. The CDR3 DNA follows: TGCAGCGTTGAAAATCAGGGAAGGACTGAAGCTTTCTTT. Translation gives CSVENQGRTEAFF. The variable domain in full, completed from reference TRBV29-1 and TRBJ1-1, reads SAVISQKPSRDICQRGTSLTIQCQVDSQVTMMFWYRQQPGQSLTLIATANQGSEATYESGFVIDKFPISRPNLTFSTLTVSNMSPEDSSIYLCSVENQGRTEAFFGQGTRLTVV.

V gene TRBV29-1 combines with J gene TRBJ2-5; D possibly uses TRBD1 or TRBD2 (5 bases each). V was pared by 4 bases and J by 5 bases, with 14 bases between. Germline V gene lookup returns CDR1 SQVTM and CDR2 ANQGSEA. The CDR3 runs 13 residues. In DNA, the CDR3 is TGCAGCGTTGGCCGGCAGGGCGGGGAGACCCAGTACTTC. Protein sequence: CSVGRQGGETQYF. Using reference TRBV29-1 and TRBJ2-5 for the parts outside the CDR3, the full variable domain is SAVISQKPSRDICQRGTSLTIQCQVDSQVTMMFWYRQQPGQSLTLIATANQGSEATYESGFVIDKFPISRPNLTFSTLTVSNMSPEDSSIYLCSVGRQGGETQYFGPGTRLLVL.

Only a few counts were recorded for this clone. This chain joins TRBV5-5 and TRBJ2-7; tentatively, D is TRBD1 or TRBD2 (5 bases each). The CDR3 sequence is 15 residues long. Germline V lookup: CDR1 SGHKS, CDR2 YYEKEE (reference sequence). V dropped 3 bases and J dropped 4 bases, with 17 bases sitting between them. CDR3 residues: CASSSLTKEGYEQYF. The CDR3 region has the DNA TGTGCCAGCAGCTCCCTAACCAAAGAGGGGTACGAGCAGTACTTC.

V gene TRBV5-6 combines with J gene TRBJ1-1; perhaps TRBD1 as D (6 bases). This CDR3 has 13 residues. Between the trimmed V and J ends, which lost 3 bases and 5 bases, there was a span of 11 bases. The germline V gene has CDR1 SGHDT and CDR2 YYEEEE. The CDR3 DNA reads TGTGCCAGCAGCTGGGGGCTGGGAACTGAAGCTTTCTTT. It codes for CASSWGLGTEAFF.

The chain links TRBV9 to TRBJ1-6; D unresolved. CDR1 and CDR2 (germline): SGDLS, YYNGEE. The CDR3 has 13 residues. V lost 0 bases, J lost 8 bases, and 6 bases lay in between. The CDR3 reads CASSVDLDSPLHF. The CDR3 bases are TGTGCCAGCAGCGTAGACTTGGATTCACCCCTCCACTTT.

The chain links TRBV5-1 to TRBJ2-6; either TRBD1 or TRBD2 may supply D (5 bases each). Looked up from germline, CDR1 is SGHRS and CDR2 is YFSETQ. The CDR3 length is 16 residues. The germline V and J ends were trimmed by 0 bases and 5 bases, with 12 bases remaining between them. CDR3 sequence reads: CASSLGDHPRANVLTF. The CDR3 DNA reads TGCGCCAGCAGCTTGGGGGACCACCCAAGGGCCAACGTCCTGACTTTC.

This chain connects TRBV2 to TRBJ2-5; possible D gene TRBD2, 6 bases. Trimming left V 1 base short and J 9 bases short, with 18 bases between. Germline loops: CDR1 SNHLY, CDR2 FYNNEI. The CDR3 has 15 amino acids. The CDR3 reads CASSEEGGGITAQYF. As DNA, the CDR3 is TGTGCCAGCAGTGAAGAGGGTGGGGGGATCACGGCCCAGTACTTC.

The chain links TRBV5-1 to TRBJ1-4, with TRBD1 matching over 7 bases. J lost 0 bases, V lost 0 bases, and 11 bases had no gene match. There are 19 residues in the CDR3. Germline CDR1 is SGHRS and CDR2 is YFSETQ. CDR3 amino acids: CASSLGQGRYFATNEKLFF. The CDR3 nucleotides read TGCGCCAGCAGCTTGGGACAGGGTCGTTATTTTGCAACTAATGAAAAACTGTTTTTT.

The chain recombines TRBV28 with TRBJ1-1, with D perhaps TRBD1 (6 bases). CDR1 is MDHEN and CDR2 is SYDVKM in the germline V gene. There are 14 residues in the CDR3. The germline V and J ends were trimmed by 5 bases and 3 bases, with 13 bases remaining between them. This CDR3 reads CASSIRTAHTEAFF. The DNA for the CDR3 is TGTGCCAGCAGTATCCGGACAGCTCACACTGAAGCTTTCTTT.

V is TRBV25-1 and J is TRBJ2-5; tentative D call: TRBD1 (5 bases). V lost 5 bases, J lost 5 bases, and 15 bases lay in between. This CDR3 is built from 14 residues. Germline CDR1 and CDR2: MGHDK and SYGVNS. CDR3 residues: CASSQRTNRETQYF. DNA of the CDR3: TGTGCCAGCAGTCAAAGGACAAATCGGGAGACCCAGTACTTC.

This clone was observed a handful of times. This chain uses TRBV6-1 with TRBJ2-7, with 8 bases that match TRBD2. The length of the CDR3 is 12 residues. CDR1 is MNHNS, CDR2 SASEGT, per germline. The trim removed 11 bases at V and 9 bases at J, leaving 12 bases unmatched. The CDR3 region is CALSGGERGQYF. CDR3 nucleotides: TGTGCCCTTTCGGGGGGGGAGAGGGGGCAGTACTTC.